The rows below give T cell receptor beta chains drawn from one sample of a study of blood T cells in healthy people across ages. One entry per CDR3 protein results from TCRdb running MiXCR on the 5' RACE reads. Of some 1.4 million distinct CDR3 sequences detected, around two fifths appear once; the ten largest clones hold 7.9%. Sequencing was done on a sample of blood. These receptors were collected from a woman between 18 and 30 years old in good health. Each CDR3 is given with its conserved first and last residue. The D gene is left open where the match is weak. Size values are once, few and many counts, or a class for expanded clones, and some rows have none.

size: few; D: .; V: TRBV25-1; J: TRBJ1-2; CDR3: CASSEGHTIVYGYTF; DNA: TGTGCCAGCAGTGAGGGACATACTATCGTCTATGGCTACACCTTC
size: .; D: .; V: TRBV15; J: TRBJ2-3; CDR3: CATCRSPSGFTDTQYF; DNA: TGTGCCACCTGCAGGTCTCCAAGCGGATTCACAGATACGCAGTATTTT
size: .; D: TRBD2; V: TRBV14; J: TRBJ2-7; CDR3: CASSRTSLYEQYF; DNA: TGTGCCAGCAGCCGGACTAGCCTTTACGAGCAGTACTTC
size: .; D: TRBD1; V: TRBV11-2; J: TRBJ2-1; CDR3: CASSANRGNEQFF; DNA: TGTGCCAGCAGCGCGAACAGGGGGAATGAGCAGTTCTTC
size: .; D: TRBD1; V: TRBV7-3; J: TRBJ2-1; CDR3: CASSPRDRASYRPSAEQFF; DNA: TGTGCCAGCAGCCCCCGGGACAGGGCATCATACAGGCCTAGCGCTGAGCAGTTCTTC
size: once; D: TRBD1; V: TRBV4-1; J: TRBJ2-7; CDR3: CASSQPRQGNGQYF; DNA: TGCGCCAGCAGCCAACCCAGACAGGGCAACGGGCAGTACTTC
size: .; D: TRBD2; V: TRBV27; J: TRBJ2-1; CDR3: CASSLWLADNEQFF; DNA: TGTGCCAGCAGTTTATGGCTAGCGGACAATGAGCAGTTCTTC
size: once; D: TRBD2; V: TRBV7-2; J: TRBJ2-3; CDR3: CASSLDPSGRAQYF; DNA: TGTGCCAGCAGCTTAGACCCTAGCGGGAGGGCGCAGTATTTT
size: .; D: .; V: TRBV20-1; J: TRBJ1-2; CDR3: CSAIEDSYSYYGYTF; DNA: TGCAGTGCTATAGAGGACAGTTACTCTTACTATGGCTACACCTTC
size: .; D: .; V: TRBV29-1; J: TRBJ2-7; CDR3: CSYMTIDRDGATYEQYF; DNA: TGCAGCTATATGACGATAGACCGGGACGGGGCCACCTACGAGCAGTACTTC
size: .; D: TRBD2; V: TRBV4-1; J: TRBJ2-5; CDR3: CASSQGTSAETQYF; DNA: TGCGCCAGCAGCCAGGGGACTAGCGCGGAGACCCAGTACTTC
size: .; D: TRBD2; V: TRBV4-1; J: TRBJ2-5; CDR3: CASSLRTSGGADEQYF; DNA: TGCGCCAGCAGCCTAAGGACTAGCGGGGGGGCGGATGAGCAGTACTTC
size: .; D: TRBD1; V: TRBV15; J: TRBJ1-1; CDR3: CATKRDRGLNTEAFF; DNA: TGTGCCACCAAACGGGACAGGGGACTTAACACTGAAGCTTTCTTT
size: few; D: .; V: TRBV7-2; J: TRBJ2-1; CDR3: CASSFSSTYNEQFF; DNA: TGTGCCAGCAGCTTCAGCTCTACCTACAATGAGCAGTTCTTC
size: few; D: .; V: TRBV12-3/TRBV12-4; J: TRBJ2-1; CDR3: CASSSVGSGSDEQFF; DNA: TGTGCCAGCAGTAGCGTCGGGTCCGGGAGTGACGAGCAGTTCTTC
size: .; D: .; V: TRBV12-3/TRBV12-4; J: TRBJ2-5; CDR3: CASTLRHNQETQYF; DNA: TGTGCCAGCACCTTACGGCACAACCAAGAGACCCAGTACTTC
size: .; D: TRBD1; V: TRBV12-3/TRBV12-4; J: TRBJ2-2; CDR3: CASQQGTGGINTGELFF; DNA: TGTGCCAGCCAACAGGGGACAGGGGGGATCAACACCGGGGAGCTGTTTTTT
size: .; D: .; V: TRBV6-5; J: TRBJ1-1; CDR3: CASSYSKGLNTEAFF; DNA: TGTGCCAGCAGTTACTCAAAGGGGTTGAATACTGAAGCTTTCTTT
size: few; D: .; V: TRBV25-1; J: TRBJ2-5; CDR3: CASSETGARKETQYF; DNA: TGTGCCAGCAGTGAAACGGGGGCACGAAAAGAGACCCAGTACTTC
size: few; D: .; V: TRBV6-5; J: TRBJ1-2; CDR3: CASSYSVPLVYLGHGGYTF; DNA: TGTGCCAGCAGTTACTCCGTACCCCTGGTTTATCTTGGGCACGGGGGCTACACCTTC
size: few; D: TRBD2; V: TRBV12-3/TRBV12-4; J: TRBJ2-5; CDR3: CASRPGTTETQYF; DNA: TGTGCCAGCAGGCCCGGGACTACGGAGACCCAGTACTTC
size: .; D: .; V: TRBV10-1; J: TRBJ2-4; CDR3: CATLSGTRGAKNIQYF; DNA: TGCGCCACCTTATCCGGGACCCGAGGGGCCAAAAACATTCAGTACTTC
size: once; D: TRBD2; V: TRBV3-1; J: TRBJ2-2; CDR3: CASSYWGGNTGELFF; DNA: TGTGCCAGCAGCTATTGGGGGGGGAACACCGGGGAGCTGTTTTTT
size: .; D: .; V: TRBV7-2; J: TRBJ2-3; CDR3: CASGGFGLGDTQYF; DNA: TGTGCCTCCGGCGGTTTCGGGCTAGGAGATACGCAGTATTTT
size: .; D: TRBD2; V: TRBV11-2; J: TRBJ2-5; CDR3: CASSPRLAGTYNEQYF; DNA: TGTGCCAGCAGCCCCAGACTAGCGGGAACCTACAATGAGCAGTACTTC
size: few; D: TRBD1; V: TRBV15; J: TRBJ1-5; CDR3: CATSQRQGGQPQHF; DNA: TGTGCCACCAGCCAACGACAGGGCGGTCAGCCCCAGCATTTT
size: many; D: .; V: TRBV12-3/TRBV12-4; J: TRBJ2-7; CDR3: CASSLEEGAEQYF; DNA: TGTGCCAGCAGTTTAGAAGAAGGAGCCGAGCAGTACTTC
size: many; D: .; V: TRBV5-1; J: TRBJ1-5; CDR3: CASSLGVNQPQHF; DNA: TGCGCCAGCAGCTTGGGGGTCAATCAGCCCCAGCATTTT
size: .; D: TRBD1; V: TRBV2; J: TRBJ2-7; CDR3: CASSEGYLGQDLSYEQYF; DNA: TGTGCCAGCAGTGAAGGGTACTTAGGACAGGACCTTTCCTACGAGCAGTACTTC
size: many; D: .; V: TRBV7-2; J: TRBJ2-7; CDR3: CASSNGAYEQYF; DNA: TGTGCCAGCAGCAATGGAGCTTACGAGCAGTACTTC
size: few; D: TRBD2; V: TRBV6-1; J: TRBJ2-1; CDR3: CASTSLADYNEQFF; DNA: TGTGCCAGCACCTCACTAGCGGATTACAATGAGCAGTTCTTC
size: few; D: TRBD1; V: TRBV29-1; J: TRBJ1-2; CDR3: CSIFPSPGQANYGYTF; DNA: TGCAGCATTTTTCCCTCGCCGGGACAGGCAAACTATGGCTACACCTTC
size: .; D: .; V: TRBV10-2; J: TRBJ2-1; CDR3: CASSEFRGEQFF; DNA: TGCGCCAGCAGTGAGTTTAGGGGTGAGCAGTTCTTC
size: few; D: .; V: TRBV12-3/TRBV12-4; J: TRBJ1-5; CDR3: CASSPRGQGNSNQPQHF; DNA: TGTGCCAGCAGCCCGCGAGGGCAGGGCAATAGCAATCAGCCCCAGCATTTT
size: once; D: .; V: TRBV3-1; J: TRBJ2-3; CDR3: CASSLPRAASTDTQYF; DNA: TGTGCCAGCAGCCTGCCTCGGGCGGCTAGCACAGATACGCAGTATTTT
size: .; D: .; V: TRBV27; J: TRBJ2-3; CDR3: CASSLSPGGDTQYF; DNA: TGTGCCAGCAGTTTATCGCCCGGCGGAGATACGCAGTATTTT
size: .; D: .; V: TRBV30; J: TRBJ2-7; CDR3: CAWREIDAYNEQYF; DNA: TGTGCCTGGAGGGAAATAGACGCCTACAATGAGCAGTACTTC
size: once; D: TRBD1; V: TRBV11-2; J: TRBJ1-3; CDR3: CASSFQRERTGLRNTIYF; DNA: TGTGCCAGCAGCTTCCAGAGGGAGAGGACAGGGTTGCGAAACACCATATATTTT
size: few; D: .; V: TRBV5-1; J: TRBJ2-1; CDR3: CASSLASSTYNEQFF; DNA: TGCGCCAGCAGCTTGGCTAGCTCCACCTACAATGAGCAGTTCTTC
size: .; D: TRBD2; V: TRBV7-6; J: TRBJ2-5; CDR3: CASSPLSGGGAKETQYF; DNA: TGTGCCAGCAGCCCACTTAGCGGGGGCGGTGCAAAAGAGACCCAGTACTTC
size: few; D: .; V: TRBV11-2; J: TRBJ2-5; CDR3: CASSLDIETQYF; DNA: TGTGCCAGCAGCTTAGATATAGAGACCCAGTACTTC
size: few; D: TRBD2; V: TRBV7-2; J: TRBJ2-1; CDR3: CASSLTVAGGWDEQFF; DNA: TGTGCCAGCAGCTTAACGGTAGCGGGAGGATGGGATGAGCAGTTCTTC
size: .; D: .; V: TRBV3-1; J: TRBJ1-2; CDR3: CASGPGEPANYGYTF; DNA: TGTGCCAGCGGGCCGGGCGAGCCCGCTAACTATGGCTACACCTTC
size: once; D: .; V: TRBV12-3/TRBV12-4; J: TRBJ1-1; CDR3: CASSFGGPEAFF; DNA: TGTGCCAGCAGTTTTGGGGGTCCTGAAGCTTTCTTT
size: few; D: TRBD1; V: TRBV20-1; J: TRBJ1-1; CDR3: CRQGGWSTEAFF; DNA: TGCAGACAGGGGGGTTGGAGTACTGAAGCTTTCTTT
size: many; D: TRBD1; V: TRBV24-1; J: TRBJ2-3; CDR3: CATSERTGIRTDTQYF; DNA: TGTGCCACCAGTGAACGGACAGGGATTCGGACAGATACGCAGTATTTT
size: .; D: TRBD1; V: TRBV7-2; J: TRBJ1-1; CDR3: CASSLGGQGAAEAFF; DNA: TGTGCCAGCAGCTTAGGGGGACAGGGGGCCGCTGAAGCTTTCTTT
size: .; D: .; V: TRBV7-9; J: TRBJ1-5; CDR3: CASSLVGGANQPQHF; DNA: TGTGCCAGCAGCTTAGTCGGAGGGGCAAATCAGCCCCAGCATTTT
size: once; D: TRBD2; V: TRBV6-6; J: TRBJ2-1; CDR3: CASSGLGASGLPGKFF; DNA: TGTGCCAGCAGCGGGCTGGGGGCTAGCGGGTTACCCGGGAAGTTCTTC
size: few; D: TRBD1; V: TRBV20-1; J: TRBJ2-1; CDR3: CSAKQGTGGTNEQFF; DNA: TGCAGTGCCAAACAGGGGACAGGGGGAACGAATGAGCAGTTCTTC
size: few; D: TRBD2; V: TRBV27; J: TRBJ2-3; CDR3: CASSPGTSPATDTQYF; DNA: TGTGCCAGCAGTCCCGGGACTAGCCCAGCAACAGATACGCAGTATTTT
size: .; D: .; V: TRBV7-9; J: TRBJ2-1; CDR3: CASSFHLASYNEQFF; DNA: TGTGCCAGCAGCTTCCATTTAGCCTCCTACAATGAGCAGTTCTTC
size: few; D: .; V: TRBV10-2; J: TRBJ2-5; CDR3: CASSESRFWQAAETQYF; DNA: TGCGCCAGCAGTGAGTCGAGATTTTGGCAGGCAGCGGAGACCCAGTACTTC
size: .; D: .; V: TRBV29-1; J: TRBJ1-1; CDR3: CSVYPGTEAFF; DNA: TGCAGCGTTTACCCGGGGACTGAAGCTTTCTTT
size: few; D: .; V: TRBV5-1; J: TRBJ1-5; CDR3: CASSSDGINQPQHF; DNA: TGCGCCAGCAGCTCGGACGGAATCAATCAGCCCCAGCATTTT
size: .; D: .; V: TRBV15; J: TRBJ1-1; CDR3: CATRAGDFGAEAFF; DNA: TGTGCCACCCGAGCGGGGGACTTTGGCGCTGAAGCTTTCTTT
size: .; D: TRBD1; V: TRBV10-3; J: TRBJ1-2; CDR3: CAIRIQGGYGYTF; DNA: TGTGCCATCAGAATACAGGGGGGCTATGGCTACACCTTC